A selection of T cell receptor beta chains follows, all from one sample in a study of response to subunit inactivated influenza vaccine. Using its own MiXCR run on the RT-PCR reads, TCRdb lists one record per CDR3 protein. This sample has 650,000 to 800,000 distinct CDR3 sequences; approximately 15% occur once, and the top ten carry 6.5% to 8.5%. Sample: PBMCs from blood, taken less than 15 days before vaccination. Receptor source: a man aged 45-65 years who received an inactivated influenza vaccine. Each CDR3 is given with its conserved first and last residue. Fields, in order: D gene, V gene, clone size, J gene, CDR3 DNA, CDR3 protein. The D gene is left open where the match is weak. Size is stated for part of the rows, as once, few or many counts, or as a class when the clone is expanded.

>-|TRBV6-2/TRBV6-3|few|TRBJ2-7
TGTGCCAGCAGCGGACTTTCCTACGAGCAGTACTTC
CASSGLSYEQYF
>TRBD2|TRBV7-8|-|TRBJ2-3
TGTGCCAGCAGCCCTCTCCTAGCGGCTAAAGTTGATACGCAGTATTTT
CASSPLLAAKVDTQYF
>-|TRBV9|-|TRBJ2-1
TGTGCCAGCACCTCTCAAAGCCTCTCCTACAATGAGCAGTTCTTC
CASTSQSLSYNEQFF
>-|TRBV10-3|-|TRBJ2-4
TGTGCCATCAGTGAGGGGGGACTTGCCAAAAACATTCAGTACTTC
CAISEGGLAKNIQYF
>TRBD1|TRBV7-9|-|TRBJ1-2
TGTGCCAGCAGCTTCGAACAGGGGACCTTAGGAGGCTACACCTTC
CASSFEQGTLGGYTF
>-|TRBV15|few|TRBJ2-2
TGTGCCACCAGCAGAGGGGGGGCTAGCGGAGCCGGGGAGCTGTTTTTT
CATSRGGASGAGELFF
>-|TRBV9|few|TRBJ1-3
TGTGCCAGCAGCCCCGGAGGAGGTTCTGGAAACACCATATATTTT
CASSPGGGSGNTIYF
>TRBD2|TRBV4-2|few|TRBJ2-1
TGTGCCAGCCGCAAGGAGCTAGCGGGAGGAAACAATGAGCAGTTCTTC
CASRKELAGGNNEQFF
>-|TRBV6-2/TRBV6-3|few|TRBJ2-3
TGTGCCAGCCATTTCACCCGGGTCCCGCCTCGAGATACGCAGTATTTT
CASHFTRVPPRDTQYF
>-|TRBV3-1|-|TRBJ2-3
TGTGCCAGCAGCCAAGAACAGCTGCCGGGGGAGACCCGGTATTTT
CASSQEQLPGETRYF
>-|TRBV6-1|-|TRBJ1-2
TGTGCCAGCAGTGGCAGGGGCGTCTATGGCTACACCTTC
CASSGRGVYGYTF
>TRBD2|TRBV27|-|TRBJ2-7
TGTGCCAGCAGTTCTACCTTGGGGATCGGGAGGTGGGAGCAGTACTTC
CASSSTLGIGRWEQYF
>-|TRBV7-2|few|TRBJ2-1
TGTGCCAGCAGTGGGGGCAACTACAATGAGCAGTTCTTC
CASSGGNYNEQFF
>-|TRBV28|many|TRBJ2-7
TGTGCCAGCAGTTTACAGTCCTACGAGCAGTACTTC
CASSLQSYEQYF
>TRBD1|TRBV6-2/TRBV6-3|-|TRBJ2-7
TGTGCCAGCAGTTTCAGACAGGGGCGGTCCTACGAGCAGTACTTC
CASSFRQGRSYEQYF
>-|TRBV2|few|TRBJ2-7
TGTGCCAGCAGTGAAGATATGGGGTCTTACGAGCAGTACTTC
CASSEDMGSYEQYF
>TRBD2|TRBV20-1|many|TRBJ2-7
TGCAGTGCTAGATGGGGGGGCTACGAGCAGTACTTC
CSARWGGYEQYF
>-|TRBV12-3/TRBV12-4|few|TRBJ1-6
TGTGCCAGCAGTTTCGAATACAGTAATTCACCCCTCCACTTT
CASSFEYSNSPLHF
>-|TRBV20-1|few|TRBJ2-3
TGCAGTGCTAGAGCCGGGCTCCCTAGCACAGATACGCAGTATTTT
CSARAGLPSTDTQYF
>-|TRBV12-3/TRBV12-4|many|TRBJ1-1
TGTGCCAGCAGTTTACAGGGGACCACTGAAGCTTTCTTT
CASSLQGTTEAFF
>-|TRBV5-1|-|TRBJ2-5
TGCGCCAGCAGCTTGGGCAGGGGCGTCGGGATAGAGACCCAGTACTTC
CASSLGRGVGIETQYF
>-|TRBV7-2|few|TRBJ2-7
TGTGCCAGCAGCTTGGGCGGGAACGATTACGAGCAGTACTTC
CASSLGGNDYEQYF
>-|TRBV7-2|-|TRBJ2-5
TGTGCCAGCAGCTTAGTACCAGGTTCGGAGACCCAGTACTTC
CASSLVPGSETQYF
>-|TRBV4-1|many|TRBJ1-1
TGCGCCAGCAAAACAGCCGGGGCGAGAAACACTGAAGCTTTCTTT
CASKTAGARNTEAFF
>TRBD1|TRBV12-3/TRBV12-4|many|TRBJ2-5
TGTGCCAGCAGTTTATGGGACAGGGGGCCCAGTGAGACCCAGTACTTC
CASSLWDRGPSETQYF